One and the same sample provided the 24 T cell receptor beta chains below, sequenced in a study of glioma-infiltrating T cells. Using RNA template, CDR3s of TCR alpha and beta were amplified with iRepertoire arm-PCR. TCRdb re-called the multiplex PCR reads with MiXCR, one entry per CDR3 protein. The sample comprises 45,000 or so distinct CDR3 sequences, around 22% of which are singletons, and less than 7% rests with the top ten. Sequenced sample: glioma tissue, nonneoplastic brain tissue, or PBMCs (not recorded which). The receptors derive from a human donor with low-grade glioma or glioblastoma, undergoing nonglioma brain surgery, or in good health (not recorded which).

About this clonotype: Mismatch with germline at one junction end may stem from a read error. The genes are TRBV5-1 and TRBJ1-1, with 8 positions matching TRBD1. Germline CDR1 SGHRS, CDR2 YFSETQ. The CDR3 spans 16 residues. CDR3 sequence reads: CARSFGQGQQNTEASF. The CDR3 nucleotides read TGCGCCAGAAGCTTCGGACAGGGCCAACAGAACACTGAAGCTTCCTTT.

This rearrangement joins TRBV28 to TRBJ1-5; 11 bases match TRBD1. From germline, CDR1 is MDHEN and CDR2 SYDVKM. The length of the CDR3 is 15 residues. V shed 3 bases and J 4 bases; nucleotides not matched to a gene: 2. The CDR3 loop is CASSFGTGGNQPQHF. The CDR3 nucleotides are TGTGCCAGCAGTTTCGGGACAGGGGGTAATCAGCCCCAGCATTTT.

This chain joins TRBV9 and TRBJ2-3; TRBD2 aligns across 8 bases. The CDR3 has 14 residues. J lost 0 bases, V lost 4 bases, and 1 base had no gene match. Germline assignment: CDR1 SGDLS and CDR2 YYNGEE. The CDR3 DNA reads TGTGCCAGCAGCCCGGGAGGGAGCACAGATACGCAGTATTTT. Protein sequence: CASSPGGSTDTQYF.

The table lists this clonotype with many counts. The V call is TRBV14, the J call TRBJ2-3; D possibly corresponds to TRBD2 (5 bases). The germline gives CDR1 SGHDN, CDR2 FVKESK. The V end was cut by 1 base, the J end by 7 bases, with 9 bases between. There are 13 residues in the CDR3. CDR3 nucleotide sequence: TGTGCCAGCAGCCAAGGCCGGGGTAATACGCAGTATTTT. This codes for CASSQGRGNTQYF.

This clonotype occurred a few times. A much larger clone lies one base from this, so it may be a read error. The rearrangement joins TRBV7-9 to TRBJ1-1; 7 bases are shared with TRBD1. There are 12 residues in the CDR3. Germline CDR1 reads SEHNR; CDR2 reads FQNEAQ (reference sequence). In DNA, the CDR3 is TGTGCCGGCAGCGTGGACAGGTCTGAAGCTTTCTTT. Translation gives CAGSVDRSEAFF.

The chain employs TRBV7-9 and TRBJ2-4; D may match TRBD1 or TRBD2 (5 bases each). CDR1 SEHNR and CDR2 FQNEAQ come from the germline V gene (reference sequence). This CDR3 has 16 amino acids. V was shortened by 4 bases and J by 0 bases, with 13 bases between the two germline ends. CDR3 region: CASSSTGTLAKNIQYF. Written as DNA, the CDR3 is TGTGCCAGCAGCTCGACCGGGACCTTAGCCAAAAACATTCAGTACTTC.

This clonotype appeared many times. This chain joins TRBV12-3 or TRBV12-4 and TRBJ2-5; the D is unclear. V gave up 3 bases and J gave up 1 base, with 0 bases separating them. The CDR3 runs 11 residues. The CDR3 nucleotides read TGTGCCAGCAGTTTCCAAGAGACCCAGTACTTC. Translated, it gives CASSFQETQYF.

This clonotype was seen repeatedly, ten times or more. CDR3 coding DNA: TGTGCCAGCAGCTTCTCCGGGACGGTCCTCTCTGGGGCCAACGTCCTGACTTTC. Protein product: CASSFSGTVLSGANVLTF. V and J are TRBV7-2 and TRBJ2-6; D may correspond to TRBD1 or TRBD2 (5 bases each). CDR3 length: 18 residues. Between the trimmed V and J ends, which lost 3 bases and 0 bases, there was a span of 15 bases. Germline values: CDR1 SGHTA, CDR2 FQGNSA.

This chain uses TRBV24-1 with TRBJ2-3, with D possibly being TRBD1 (6 bases). The ends were cut back, 3 bases at V and 0 bases at J, with 9 bases in the middle. The CDR3 runs 15 residues. Germline V gene sequence: CDR1 KGHDR, CDR2 SFDVKD. CDR3 coding DNA: TGTGCCACCAGTGATAACAGGGTGAGCACAGATACGCAGTATTTT. Protein sequence: CATSDNRVSTDTQYF.

With regard to this clonotype: This may come from a read error, since a much larger clone is one base off. The chain recombines TRBV5-5 with TRBJ2-1; D gene unclear. The V end was cut by 0 bases, the J end by 3 bases, with 10 bases between. This CDR3 region has 15 residues. CDR1 SGHKS and CDR2 YYEKEE come from the germline V gene (reference sequence). The CDR3 DNA reads TGTGCCAGCAGCTTGGCACCCAGCTACTACAATGAGCAGTTCTTC. This codes for CASSLAPSYYNEQFF.

This clonotype turned up a few times. The genes are TRBV5-6 and TRBJ1-1; D remains ambiguous. The CDR3 consists of 15 residues. The V end was cut by 3 bases, the J end by 0 bases, with 12 bases between. Germline CDR1 reads SGHDT; CDR2 reads YYEEEE. CDR3: CASSWKQKVNTEAFF. As DNA, the CDR3 is TGTGCCAGCAGCTGGAAACAGAAAGTGAACACTGAAGCTTTCTTT.

At least ten counts were recorded for this clonotype. The chain is built from TRBV7-2 and TRBJ2-3, with 9 bases identical to TRBD1. The CDR3 sequence is 15 residues long. The V gene's germline CDR1 is SGHTA and CDR2 FQGNSA. V trimming: 5 bases; J trimming: 4 bases; junction bases outside the gene matches: 7. CDR3 sequence (DNA): TGTGCCAGCAGCCCTTGGGACAGGGCCCCAGATACGCAGTATTTT. The encoded protein is CASSPWDRAPDTQYF.

Details on this clonotype: This may stem from a read error, because a much larger clone lies one nucleotide away. This chain connects TRBV3-1 to TRBJ1-6, with 7 positions matching TRBD1. Germline V lookup: CDR1 LGHDT, CDR2 YNNKEL (reference sequence). The CDR3 is made up of 14 amino acids. The CDR3 protein is CASSPGQTNSRLHF. In nucleotides, the CDR3 is TGTGCCAGCAGTCCGGGACAGACTAATTCACGCCTCCACTTT. Complete variable domain (other parts from reference TRBV3-1 and TRBJ1-6): DTAVSQTPKYLVTQMGNDKSIKCEQNLGHDTMYWYKQDSKKFLKIMFSYNNKELIINETVPNRFSPKSPDKAHLNLHINSLELGDSAVYFCASSPGQTNSRLHFGNGTRLTVT.

This clonotype was counted a few times. The gene calls are TRBV7-9 and TRBJ2-1; the match to TRBD1 covers 7 bases. Trimming cost V 3 bases and J 10 bases; bases outside gene matches: 6. This CDR3 contains 13 residues. Germline CDR1 and CDR2: SEHNR and FQNEAQ (reference sequence). In DNA form, the CDR3 reads TGTGCCAGCAGCTTCCAGACAGGGATCGAGCAGTTCTTC. It specifies CASSFQTGIEQFF.

The sample holds many counts of this clonotype. The rearrangement links TRBV11-1 to TRBJ2-7; 10 nucleotides align to TRBD1. Trimming took 1 base from V and 6 from J; bases not matched to a gene: 9. CDR3 size: 16 residues. Germline lookup yields CDR1 SGHAT and CDR2 FQDESV (reference sequence). Here the CDR3 reads CASSLELGQGNSEQYF. CDR3 nucleotide sequence: TGTGCCAGCAGCTTAGAATTGGGACAGGGGAATTCCGAGCAGTACTTC.

In its sample, this clonotype was seen many times. The chain carries TRBV20-1 and TRBJ1-1; D not certain. Germline V gives CDR1 DFQATT, CDR2 SNEGSKA (reference sequence). The CDR3 is made up of 13 amino acids. The V and J ends lost 5 bases and 6 bases respectively, with 16 bases between them. CDR3 sequence: CSAGVAALPEAFF. The CDR3 DNA is TGCAGTGCTGGGGTCGCGGCCCTCCCTGAAGCTTTCTTT.

This clonotype was seen only a few times. A single base separates this from a much larger clone, so it may be a read error. The chain is built from TRBV6-1 and TRBJ1-2; possible D gene TRBD1, 5 bases. This CDR3 region has 13 residues. CDR1 and CDR2 (germline): MNHNS, SASEGT. The DNA of the CDR3 is TGTACCAGCAACGACGGGGGTTTGGAGGGCTACACCTTC. Translating it yields CTSNDGGLEGYTF.

In this sample, this clonotype turned up many times. This chain joins TRBV7-2 and TRBJ2-7; unclear D gene. This CDR3 has 11 residues. Between the trimmed V and J ends, which lost 2 bases and 7 bases, there was a span of 6 bases. In germline, CDR1 is SGHTA, CDR2 FQGNSA. The DNA of the CDR3 is TGTGCCAGCAGCTTACTAGATGAGCAGTACTTC. Residues: CASSLLDEQYF.

This clonotype was detected many times. The chain's CDR3 is CASSQVMGDGYTF. For the CDR3, the DNA is TGTGCCAGCAGCCAAGTCATGGGAGATGGCTACACCTTC. The chain joins TRBV4-2 to TRBJ1-2; D call uncertain. Germline V gives CDR1 LGHNA, CDR2 YNFKEQ. The V end was cut by 1 base, the J end by 6 bases, with 9 bases between. The CDR3 sequence is 13 residues long.

In the case of this clonotype: A much bigger clone sits one base away, suggesting this may be a read error. The V call is TRBV14, the J call TRBJ2-7; TRBD2 is a possible D gene (5 bases). From germline, CDR1 is SGHDN and CDR2 FVKESK. The CDR3 spans 14 residues. The CDR3 loop reads CASSPWTGNYKQYF. The CDR3 coding sequence is TGTGCCAGCAGCCCGTGGACCGGGAACTACAAGCAGTACTTC.

About this clonotype: One end of the junction is discordant with germline, which a read error may explain. V gene TRBV2 combines with J gene TRBJ1-1, with a weak D call TRBD1 (6 bases). The CDR3 contains 15 residues. Germline V gene sequence: CDR1 SNHLY, CDR2 FYNNEI. The CDR3 DNA reads TGTGCCAGCAGTGAAGATAAGACGGGGGGCACTGAAGCTTTGTTT. It encodes CASSEDKTGGTEALF. Looking up the rest from reference TRBV2 and TRBJ1-1 gives the full variable domain: EPEVTQTPSHQVTQMGQEVILRCVPISNHLYFYWYRQILGQKVEFLVSFYNNEISEKSEIFDDQFSVERPDGSNFTLKIRSTKLEDSAMYFCASSEDKTGGTEALFGQGTRLTVV.

Ten or more counts support this clonotype. The rearrangement uses TRBV19 and TRBJ1-6; D remains ambiguous. Looked up from germline, CDR1 is LNHDA and CDR2 is SQIVND (reference sequence). This CDR3 is built from 13 residues. V was clipped by 4 bases and J by 11 bases, with 12 bases between them. In DNA form, the CDR3 reads TGTGCCAGTAGTACGACAAAAGCCACACCCCTCCACTTT. Amino acid sequence: CASSTTKATPLHF. The entire variable domain, with the rest obtained from reference TRBV19 and TRBJ1-6, is as follows: DGGITQSPKYLFRKEGQNVTLSCEQNLNHDAMYWYRQDPGQGLRLIYYSQIVNDFQKGDIAEGYSVSREKKESFPLTVTSAQKNPTAFYLCASSTTKATPLHFGNGTRLTVT.

By share of the sample, this clonotype is medium-sized. The chain links TRBV20-1 to TRBJ2-4; unclear D gene. The length of the CDR3 is 13 residues. V lost 7 bases and J lost 0, with 10 bases in between. Germline CDR1 reads DFQATT; CDR2 reads SNEGSKA (reference sequence). The DNA of the CDR3 is TGCAGTGTCTTCGCGCTAGCCAAAAACATTCAGTACTTC. Its protein product is CSVFALAKNIQYF.

This clonotype was seen ten or more times. This CDR3 reads CASSLYSFQETQYF. The CDR3 DNA reads as TGTGCCAGCAGTTTATATTCCTTCCAAGAGACCCAGTACTTC. The rearrangement uses TRBV28 and TRBJ2-5; D remains ambiguous. The CDR3 consists of 14 residues. Germline V CDR1 and CDR2: MDHEN, SYDVKM. Trimming left V 1 base short and J 1 base short, with 7 bases between.